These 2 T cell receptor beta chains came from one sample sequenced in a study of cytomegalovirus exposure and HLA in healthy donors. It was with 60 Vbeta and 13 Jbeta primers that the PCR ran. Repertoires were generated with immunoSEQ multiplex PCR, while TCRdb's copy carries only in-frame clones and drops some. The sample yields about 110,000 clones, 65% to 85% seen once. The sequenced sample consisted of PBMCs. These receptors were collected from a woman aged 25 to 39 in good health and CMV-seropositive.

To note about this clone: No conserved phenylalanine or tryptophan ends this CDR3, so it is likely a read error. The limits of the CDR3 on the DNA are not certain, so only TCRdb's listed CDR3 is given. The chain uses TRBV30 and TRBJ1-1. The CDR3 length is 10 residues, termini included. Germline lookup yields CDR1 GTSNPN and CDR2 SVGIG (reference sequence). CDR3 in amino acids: CAWSESRYGC.

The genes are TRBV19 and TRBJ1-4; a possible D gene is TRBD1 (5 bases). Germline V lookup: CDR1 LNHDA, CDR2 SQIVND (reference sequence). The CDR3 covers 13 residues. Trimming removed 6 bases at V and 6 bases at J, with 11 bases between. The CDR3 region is CASRGPAYEKLFF. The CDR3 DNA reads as TGTGCCAGTAGGGGGCCGGCCTATGAAAAACTGTTTTTT.